This note documents a single TCR beta chain sequence. The data were produced by immunoSEQ multiplex PCR, yet TCRdb's version contains in-frame clones alone and is incomplete. This table has about 81,000 clones, approximately 80% appearing once. Germline V lookup: CDR1 SGHDT, CDR2 YYEEEE. The CDR3 is 13 residues long. V gave up 0 bases and J gave up 5 bases, with 9 bases separating them. The sample is drawn from a study of technical replicates of blood from a handful of donors. The sequence was collected from a human donor in good health. Some clones in this sample may be carry-over from other donors' samples. Specimen: PBMCs. V is TRBV5-6 and J is TRBJ2-7; D is perhaps TRBD1 (6 bases). CDR3: CASSLVRGNEQYF. CDR3 sequence (DNA): TGTGCCAGCAGCTTGGTCAGGGGAAACGAGCAGTACTTC.